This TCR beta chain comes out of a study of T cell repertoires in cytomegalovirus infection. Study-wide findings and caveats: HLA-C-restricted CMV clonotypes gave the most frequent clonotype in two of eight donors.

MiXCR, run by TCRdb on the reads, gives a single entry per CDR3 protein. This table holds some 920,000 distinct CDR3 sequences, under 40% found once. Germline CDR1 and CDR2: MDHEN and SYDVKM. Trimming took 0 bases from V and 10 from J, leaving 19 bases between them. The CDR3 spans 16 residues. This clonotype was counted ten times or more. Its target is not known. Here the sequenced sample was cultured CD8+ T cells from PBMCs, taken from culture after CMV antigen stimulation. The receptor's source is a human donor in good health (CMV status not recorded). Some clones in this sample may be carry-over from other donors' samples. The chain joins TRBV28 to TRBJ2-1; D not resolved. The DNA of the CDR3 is TGTGCCAGCAGTTTATGGGACCACGGGCCTGCCTCAGAGCAGTTCTTC. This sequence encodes CASSLWDHGPASEQFF.